This T cell receptor (beta chain) came from a study of CD8 T cells in Susac syndrome. When the RNA was reverse transcribed, random hexamers were used with an input of about 0.5 to 1 ug. An immunoSEQ multiplex PCR generated amplified TCR beta CDR3 products spanning 54 Vbeta and 13 Jbeta. Each CDR3 protein is one row after TCRdb ran MiXCR on the immunoSEQ multiplex PCR reads. The table lists around 280,000 distinct CDR3 sequences, around 84% of them singletons, with over 0.1% in the top ten. CD8+ and CD4+ T cells circulating in blood were sequenced for TCR beta. CD8+ and CD4+ T cells were negatively isolated; TEMRA cells were FACS-enriched. The germline gives CDR1 SQVTM, CDR2 ANQGSEA. The CDR3 has 12 residues. V dropped 7 bases and J dropped 7 bases, with 14 bases sitting between them.

What was sequenced was CD8+ T cells from PBMCs. The receptor's source is a human donor with multiple sclerosis. V is TRBV29-1 and J is TRBJ2-1; D is unresolved. CDR3: CSAPGMGNEQFF. Written as DNA, the CDR3 is TGCAGCGCTCCGGGTATGGGGAATGAGCAGTTCTTC.